The sequence of this T cell receptor (beta chain) was determined in a study of blood T cell repertoires in COVID-19. The J segment lost 4 bases and the V segment lost 1 base, leaving 5 bases of the junction unmatched. Per the germline V gene, CDR1 is SGHTA and CDR2 is FQGNSA. This CDR3 is built from 16 residues. Libraries were prepared by immunoSEQ multiplex PCR; TCRdb keeps only in-frame clonotypes and omits some of them. The sample comprises about 330,000 clones, about 88% of which are singletons, and roughly 0.94% rests with the top ten. The source is a woman aged 25 to 45 who had recovered from COVID-19. Sequencing input: PBMCs or T cells enriched from blood (not recorded which). The chain has TRBV7-2 and TRBJ2-1; 9 nucleotides align to TRBD2. The CDR3 is CASSLGLAVQYNEQFF. The CDR3 bases are TGTGCCAGCAGCTTAGGACTAGCGGTACAGTACAATGAGCAGTTCTTC.